This T cell receptor beta chain comes out of a study of CD8+CD57+ T cells in acquired aplastic anemia listed by TCRdb under 2018. For context, the study as a whole: A mean of approximately 3 ug of DNA, ranging from roughly 0.19 to 27.4 ug, was extracted from sorted CD4+ and CD8+ cells. CD8+CD57+ expansion was defined as frequency above the mean frequency observed in healthy subjects.

This clonotype was seen at least ten times. Its antigen is unknown. No base-level quality is on record; no much larger clone is a single base apart. Relative to germline, V is 10 bases shorter and J is 6 bases shorter, with 15 bases between their ends. From the cysteine up to the phenylalanine, the CDR3 has a length of 12 residues. Solely the CDR3 DNA is kept, with 36 bases framed from the first base. From the germline V gene (reference sequence), CDR1 is LNHDA and CDR2 is SQIVND. The patients picked for sequencing were ones in whom flow cytometry had shown an expansion of CD8+CD57+ cells. Every patient had severe acquired aplastic anemia, diagnosed using the International Study of Aplastic Anemia and Agranulocytosis and Camitta criteria. No therapy had been received by the patients at the time of blood sampling. In this study, sorted CD4+ and CD8+ T cells from the blood of healthy subjects and of severe aplastic anemia patients had their TCR repertoires deep-sequenced. Patients were enrolled under clinicaltrials.gov protocols 00001620, 01623167, 00001397, 00071045, 00081523 and 00961064 in the USA. Ficoll-Paque density gradient centrifugation was used to isolate peripheral blood mononuclear cells. CD4+ and CD8+ T cells were sorted by FACS or magnetic beads before DNA extraction.

Overall results and qualifications from the work: Approximately 31 CD8+ CDR3 sequences were found in both patients and controls but appeared to be highly expressed in patients and within the immunodominant clones of the patients. CD8+ Simpson's diversity did not differ significantly between patients and healthy controls (P=0.060).

Genomic DNA was used as template for profiling of TCR beta VDJ combinations and CDR3 sequences. An Illumina HiSeq 2000 was used for TCR repertoire sequencing. As for the authors' bioinformatics: Repertoires were assessed using TRBV/TRBJ rearrangement plots, CDR3 size and DJ length profiles, and Simpson's diversity index. The most abundant DNA sequence in the deep sequencing data was taken as the immunodominant clone. CDR3 amino acid sequences were checked for sharing across subjects and were also compared against the VDJdb database and published repertoires. Using fastp at Q25 and MiXCR, TCRdb reprocessed the public reads and kept productive beta chains. Records with the same CDR3 protein are collapsed into one entry carrying the most frequent genes and DNA. None of the V and J calls come from the authors' own analysis; TCRdb made them. The sample table shows under 500,000 distinct CDR3 sequences, and around 30% are seen once. The ten largest clones take up about 0.8% of the sample.

Recombination joined TRBV19 with TRBJ1-1; the D gene lacks a confident call. This TCR came from a human donor with aplastic anemia. Sequencing was done on a sample of sorted CD4+, CD8+, or CD8+CD57+ T cells (not recorded which) from PBMCs. The DNA reads as follows: TGTGCCACAACAAGGGTTCCGTCTGAAGCTTTCTTT. It translates to CATTRVPSEAFF.